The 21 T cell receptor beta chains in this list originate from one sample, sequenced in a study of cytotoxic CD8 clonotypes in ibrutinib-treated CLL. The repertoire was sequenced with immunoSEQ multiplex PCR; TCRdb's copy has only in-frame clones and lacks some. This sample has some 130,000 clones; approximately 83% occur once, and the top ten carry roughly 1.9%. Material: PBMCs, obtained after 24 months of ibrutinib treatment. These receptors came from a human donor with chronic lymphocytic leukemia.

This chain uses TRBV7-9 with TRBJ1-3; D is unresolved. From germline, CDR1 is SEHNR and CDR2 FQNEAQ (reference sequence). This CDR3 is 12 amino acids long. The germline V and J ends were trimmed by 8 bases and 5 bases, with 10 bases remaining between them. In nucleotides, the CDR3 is TGTGCCAGCCTCGGCAGGAGAAACACCATATATTTT. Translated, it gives CASLGRRNTIYF.

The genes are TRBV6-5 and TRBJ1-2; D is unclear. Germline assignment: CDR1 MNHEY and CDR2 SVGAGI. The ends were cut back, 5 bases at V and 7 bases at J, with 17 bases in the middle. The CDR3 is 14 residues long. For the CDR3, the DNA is TGTGCCAGCAGTCCCGCGGGCGGTCTTAGTGGCTACACCTTC. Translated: CASSPAGGLSGYTF.

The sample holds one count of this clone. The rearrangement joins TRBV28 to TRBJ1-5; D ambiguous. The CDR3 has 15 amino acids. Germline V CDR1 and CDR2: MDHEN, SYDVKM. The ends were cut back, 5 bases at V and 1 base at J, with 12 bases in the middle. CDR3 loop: CASSPALTSNQPQHF. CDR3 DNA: TGTGCCAGCAGTCCCGCTCTAACCAGCAATCAGCCCCAGCATTTT.

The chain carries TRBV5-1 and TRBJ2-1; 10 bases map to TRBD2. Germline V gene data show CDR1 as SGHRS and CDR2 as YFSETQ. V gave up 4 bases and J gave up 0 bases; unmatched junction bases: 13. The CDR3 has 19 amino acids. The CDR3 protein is CASSLSLAGVPSSYNEQFF. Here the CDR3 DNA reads TGCGCCAGCAGCCTATCCCTAGCGGGGGTCCCTAGCTCCTACAATGAGCAGTTCTTC. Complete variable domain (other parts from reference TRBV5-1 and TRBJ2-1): KAGVTQTPRYLIKTRGQQVTLSCSPISGHRSVSWYQQTPGQGLQFLFEYFSETQRNKGNFPGRFSGRQFSNSRSEMNVSTLELGDSALYLCASSLSLAGVPSSYNEQFFGPGTRLTVL.

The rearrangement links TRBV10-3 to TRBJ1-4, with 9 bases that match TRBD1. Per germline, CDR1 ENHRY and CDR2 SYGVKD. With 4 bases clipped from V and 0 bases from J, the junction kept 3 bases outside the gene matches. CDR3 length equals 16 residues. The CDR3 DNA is TGTGCCATCAGTGCGACAGGGGGAACAACTAATGAAAAACTGTTTTTT. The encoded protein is CAISATGGTTNEKLFF.

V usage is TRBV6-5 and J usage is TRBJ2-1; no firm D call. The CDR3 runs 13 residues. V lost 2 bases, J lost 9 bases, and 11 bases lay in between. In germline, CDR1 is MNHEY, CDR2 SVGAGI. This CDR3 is CASSYTASREQFF. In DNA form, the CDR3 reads TGTGCCAGCAGTTACACGGCCAGCCGTGAGCAGTTCTTC.

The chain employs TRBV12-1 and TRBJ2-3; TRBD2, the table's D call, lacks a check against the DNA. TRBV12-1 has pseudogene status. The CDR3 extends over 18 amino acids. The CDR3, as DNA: TGTGCCAGCAGCTCCCCTAATGGTAGGGAGTGTGAATCCGATACGCAGTATTTT. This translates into CASSSPNGRECESDTQYF.

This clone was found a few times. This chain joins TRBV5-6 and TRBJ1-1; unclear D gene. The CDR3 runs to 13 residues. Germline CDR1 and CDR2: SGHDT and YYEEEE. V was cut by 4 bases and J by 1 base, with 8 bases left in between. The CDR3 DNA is TGTGCCAGCAGCCAGTTTGGGAACACTGAAGCTTTCTTT. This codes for CASSQFGNTEAFF. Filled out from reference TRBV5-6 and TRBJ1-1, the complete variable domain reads DAGVTQSPTHLIKTRGQQVTLRCSPKSGHDTVSWYQQALGQGPQFIFQYYEEEERQRGNFPDRFSGHQFPNYSSELNVNALLLGDSALYLCASSQFGNTEAFFGQGTRLTVV.

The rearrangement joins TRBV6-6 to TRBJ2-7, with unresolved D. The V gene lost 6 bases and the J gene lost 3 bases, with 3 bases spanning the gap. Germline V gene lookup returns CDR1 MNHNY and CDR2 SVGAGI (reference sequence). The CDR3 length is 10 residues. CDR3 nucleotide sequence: TGTGCCAGCAGGGACTACGAGCAGTACTTC. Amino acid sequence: CASRDYEQYF.

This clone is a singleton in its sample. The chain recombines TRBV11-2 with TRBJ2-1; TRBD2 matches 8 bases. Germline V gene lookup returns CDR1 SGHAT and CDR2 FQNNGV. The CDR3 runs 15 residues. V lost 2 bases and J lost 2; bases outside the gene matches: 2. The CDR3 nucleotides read TGTGCCAGCAGCTTAAGTAGCGGGACCTACAATGAGCAGTTCTTC. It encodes CASSLSSGTYNEQFF.

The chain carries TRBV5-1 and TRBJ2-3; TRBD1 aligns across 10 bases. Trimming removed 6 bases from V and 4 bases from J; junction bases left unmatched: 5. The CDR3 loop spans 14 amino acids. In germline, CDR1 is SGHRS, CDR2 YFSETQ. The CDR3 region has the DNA TGCGCCAGCACCAAGACAGGGGGCGCAGATACGCAGTATTTT. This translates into CASTKTGGADTQYF.

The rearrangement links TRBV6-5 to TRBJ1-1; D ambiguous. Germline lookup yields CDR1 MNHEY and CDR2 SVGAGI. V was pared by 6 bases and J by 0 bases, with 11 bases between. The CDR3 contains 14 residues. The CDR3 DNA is TGTGCCAGCAGCCGACACAGAATGAACACTGAAGCTTTCTTT. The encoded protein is CASSRHRMNTEAFF.

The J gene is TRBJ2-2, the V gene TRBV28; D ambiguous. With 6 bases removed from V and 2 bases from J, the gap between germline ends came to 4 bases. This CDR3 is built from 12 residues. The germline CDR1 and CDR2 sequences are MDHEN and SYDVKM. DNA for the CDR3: TGTGCCAGCAGCCAAAACACCGGGGAGCTGTTTTTT. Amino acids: CASSQNTGELFF.

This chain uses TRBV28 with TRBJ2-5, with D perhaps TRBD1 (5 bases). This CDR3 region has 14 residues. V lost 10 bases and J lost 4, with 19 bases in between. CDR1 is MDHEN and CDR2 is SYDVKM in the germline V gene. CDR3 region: CATYAGPPLETQYF. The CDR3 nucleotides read TGTGCCACCTATGCAGGGCCCCCCTTAGAGACCCAGTACTTC.

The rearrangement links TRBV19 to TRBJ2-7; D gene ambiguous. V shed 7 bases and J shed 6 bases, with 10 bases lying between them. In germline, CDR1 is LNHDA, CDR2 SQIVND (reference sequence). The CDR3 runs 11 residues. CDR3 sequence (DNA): TGTGCCAGTATGGGTCGCCGCGAGCAGTACTTC. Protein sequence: CASMGRREQYF.

The CDR3 protein is CASSIGVTLAGETQYF. The CDR3 region has the DNA TGTGCCAGTAGTATAGGGGTGACATTGGCGGGAGAGACCCAGTACTTC. J is TRBJ2-5 and V is TRBV19, with D maybe TRBD2 (5 bases). Germline V gene sequence: CDR1 LNHDA, CDR2 SQIVND (reference sequence). V was trimmed by 1 base and J by 4 bases, leaving 16 bases between them. There are 16 residues in the CDR3.

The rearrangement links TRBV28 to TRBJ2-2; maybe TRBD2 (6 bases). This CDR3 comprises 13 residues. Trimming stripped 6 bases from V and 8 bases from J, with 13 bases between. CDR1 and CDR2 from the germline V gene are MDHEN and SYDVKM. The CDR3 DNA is TGTGCCAGCAGACGCCTAGCGACAGGGGAGCTGTTTTTT. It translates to CASRRLATGELFF.

The CDR3 spells CASSGRTGIAVNTEAFF. DNA of the CDR3: TGTGCCAGCAGCGGGCGGACAGGGATAGCGGTGAACACTGAAGCTTTCTTT. This chain joins TRBV7-6 and TRBJ1-1; TRBD1 aligns across 8 bases. The V gene's germline CDR1 is SGHVS and CDR2 FNYEAQ. The trim removed 5 bases at V and 0 bases at J, leaving 11 bases unmatched. There are 17 residues in the CDR3.

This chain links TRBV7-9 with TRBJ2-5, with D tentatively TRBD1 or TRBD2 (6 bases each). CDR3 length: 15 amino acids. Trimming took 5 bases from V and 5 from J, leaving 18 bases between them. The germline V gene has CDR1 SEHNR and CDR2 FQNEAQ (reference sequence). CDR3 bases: TGTGCCAGCAGCCAATCCGGGGGCCCCTATGAGACCCAGTACTTC. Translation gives CASSQSGGPYETQYF.

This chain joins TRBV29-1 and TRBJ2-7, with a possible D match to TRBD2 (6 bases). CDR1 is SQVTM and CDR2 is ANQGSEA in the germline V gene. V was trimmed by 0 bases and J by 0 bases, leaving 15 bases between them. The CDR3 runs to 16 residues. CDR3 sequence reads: CSVEDARGGNSYEQYF. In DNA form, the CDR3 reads TGCAGCGTTGAAGATGCGCGTGGGGGGAACTCCTACGAGCAGTACTTC.

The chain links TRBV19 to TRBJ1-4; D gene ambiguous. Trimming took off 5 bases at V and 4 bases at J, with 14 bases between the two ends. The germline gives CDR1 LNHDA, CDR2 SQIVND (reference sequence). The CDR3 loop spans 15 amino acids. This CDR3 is CASSPSGLFNEKLFF. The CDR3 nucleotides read TGTGCCAGTAGTCCCTCAGGACTGTTTAATGAAAAACTGTTTTTT.